The 10 T cell receptor beta chains listed next were all sequenced from one sample in a study of T-cell memory formation after mild COVID-19. TCRdb re-derived calls from the 5' RACE reads in MiXCR, one entry per CDR3 protein. The sample has about 540,000 distinct CDR3 sequences, about a fifth seen once. Material: PBMCs or a T cell subset sorted from them (not recorded which). These receptor sequences come from an adult woman who had mild COVID-19 (a few samples of this study predate the infection). Cell type and time point are not known.

The chain has TRBV4-1 and TRBJ2-1; D tentatively reads TRBD1 or TRBD2 (5 bases each). The CDR3 runs to 14 residues. CDR1 MGHRA and CDR2 YSYEKL come from the germline V gene. The V end was cut by 2 bases, the J end by 8 bases, with 13 bases between. CDR3 amino acids: CASSQPGTGDEQFF. The CDR3 coding sequence is TGCGCCAGCAGCCAACCGGGGACGGGTGATGAGCAGTTCTTC.

This clonotype has just a few counts. V is TRBV2 and J is TRBJ1-5, with 7 bases aligning to TRBD1. The CDR3 loop spans 14 amino acids. Germline lookup yields CDR1 SNHLY and CDR2 FYNNEI. J lost 4 bases, V lost 6 bases, and 6 bases had no gene match. The chain's CDR3 is CASRSGTVNQPQHF. CDR3 nucleotide sequence: TGTGCCAGCAGATCCGGGACAGTTAATCAGCCCCAGCATTTT.

This clonotype has a handful of counts. V and J are TRBV29-1 and TRBJ1-1; possibly TRBD1 for D (5 bases). The germline V gene has CDR1 SQVTM and CDR2 ANQGSEA. Trimming cost V 7 bases and J 0 bases, with 12 bases left between them. The CDR3 is made up of 13 amino acids. The CDR3 here is CSGIGTLNTEAFF. The CDR3 region has the DNA TGCAGCGGGATCGGGACCCTGAACACTGAAGCTTTCTTT.

This clonotype was counted only a few times. The J gene is TRBJ2-7, the V gene TRBV4-1; TRBD2 agrees at 9 bases. The germline CDR1 and CDR2 sequences are MGHRA and YSYEKL. V dropped 4 bases and J dropped 4; count of bases not matched to a gene: 5. This CDR3 spans 14 amino acids. DNA for the CDR3: TGCGCCAGCAGCCCAAGCGGGAGGATGTACGAGCAGTACTTC. As protein: CASSPSGRMYEQYF.

This clonotype was recorded a few times. The chain recombines TRBV5-6 with TRBJ1-5, with D possibly matching TRBD1 (5 bases). The ends were cut back, 2 bases at V and 6 bases at J, with 18 bases in the middle. The CDR3 sequence is 16 residues long. CDR1 is SGHDT and CDR2 is YYEEEE in the germline V gene. The CDR3 loop reads CASSLRWPGRGQPQHF. The CDR3 nucleotides are TGTGCCAGCAGCTTAAGGTGGCCAGGGAGGGGTCAGCCCCAGCATTTT.

The gene calls are TRBV5-1 and TRBJ2-7; D remains unclear. The V gene lost 0 bases and the J gene lost 7 bases, with 8 bases spanning the gap. Looked up from germline, CDR1 is SGHRS and CDR2 is YFSETQ. The CDR3 loop spans 12 amino acids. In DNA, the CDR3 is TGCGCCAGCAGCTTGGCCCGCTCGGAGCAGTACTTC. Translating gives CASSLARSEQYF.

The chain has TRBV7-6 and TRBJ2-2, with D hard to call. Deletions cut 1 base from V and 1 base from J, with 13 bases between. The length of the CDR3 is 17 residues. Germline V gene sequence: CDR1 SGHVS, CDR2 FNYEAQ. CDR3 in DNA: TGTGCCAGCAGCTTAGAGAGCTGGTGGGAGAACACCGGGGAGCTGTTTTTT. Translation: CASSLESWWENTGELFF.

This clonotype was recorded at least ten times. Here the CDR3 DNA reads TGTGCCAGCAGCTTGAGTTTATCGTACGAGCAGTACTTC. Its protein is CASSLSLSYEQYF. The chain couples TRBV7-6 to TRBJ2-7; no clear D gene. Between the trimmed V and J ends, which lost 3 bases and 4 bases, there was a span of 10 bases. CDR3 size: 13 residues. CDR1 and CDR2 from the germline V gene are SGHVS and FNYEAQ.

This clonotype was observed a few times. The V gene is TRBV6-5, the J gene TRBJ2-7; TRBD1 agrees at 7 bases. V lost 2 bases and J lost 4; bases outside the gene matches: 5. Germline CDR1 reads MNHEY; CDR2 reads SVGAGI. This CDR3 has 14 residues. The chain's CDR3 is CASSYEGAGYEQYF. The CDR3 region has the DNA TGTGCCAGCAGTTACGAGGGGGCAGGGTACGAGCAGTACTTC.

This sequence joins TRBV29-1 and TRBJ2-1; 7 bases are a match to TRBD1. The V gene end was trimmed by 3 bases and the J gene end by 7 bases; junction bases not matched to a gene: 12. The CDR3 covers 15 residues. Germline V lookup: CDR1 SQVTM, CDR2 ANQGSEA. The CDR3, as DNA: TGCAGCGTTGACCCGACAGGGCCAAAGGGGAATGAGCAGTTCTTC. It translates to CSVDPTGPKGNEQFF.